The 5 T cell receptor beta chains reported below all come from one sample, sequenced in a study of T cell responses to AZD1222 COVID-19 vaccine. TCRdb keeps only in-frame clones here, not all; method: immunoSEQ multiplex PCR. The repertoire holds approximately 150,000 clones, with 91% as singletons. Sequenced here: peripheral blood, sampled on day 0 of AZD1222 vaccination. The source of these receptors is an adult in good health.

This clone was counted a few times. The chain joins TRBV30 to TRBJ1-5, with 8 bases matching TRBD1. This CDR3 contains 15 residues. V gave up 0 bases and J gave up 6 bases; unmatched junction bases: 7. The germline V gene encodes CDR1 GTSNPN and CDR2 SVGIG (reference sequence). This chain's CDR3 is CAWSVSRTGRQPQHF. The CDR3 DNA sequence: TGTGCCTGGAGTGTAAGTCGGACAGGGCGTCAGCCCCAGCATTTT.

The chain uses TRBV6-5 and TRBJ1-5, with D possibly being TRBD1 (5 bases). Germline CDR1 is MNHEY and CDR2 is SVGAGI. This CDR3 comprises 14 residues. Trimming removed 2 bases from V and 9 bases from J, with 14 bases in between. This chain's CDR3 is CASSYGRDGTPQHF. DNA of the CDR3: TGTGCCAGCAGTTACGGCAGGGACGGTACGCCCCAGCATTTT.

The V and J genes are TRBV6-4 and TRBJ2-1; the D gene is possibly TRBD2 (5 bases). Trimming left V 5 bases short and J 3 bases short, with 11 bases between. Germline V gives CDR1 MRHNA, CDR2 SNTAGT. The CDR3 loop spans 14 amino acids. The DNA for the CDR3 is TGTGCCAGCAGTCGAGGGCCCTACTACAATGAGCAGTTCTTC. Protein: CASSRGPYYNEQFF.

V gene TRBV28 combines with J gene TRBJ1-4, with D possibly matching TRBD1 (5 bases). Germline V gene data show CDR1 as MDHEN and CDR2 as SYDVKM. V was shortened by 7 bases and J by 0 bases, with 12 bases between the two germline ends. The CDR3 extends over 15 amino acids. The CDR3 here is CASTIRGSTNEKLFF. In nucleotides, the CDR3 is TGTGCCAGCACCATTCGGGGGTCAACTAATGAAAAACTGTTTTTT.

This chain's CDR3 is CATSVWGATNTGELFF. CDR3 in DNA: TGTGCCACCAGTGTATGGGGCGCTACGAACACCGGGGAGCTGTTTTTT. The genes are TRBV24-1 and TRBJ2-2, with a weak D call TRBD1 (5 bases). The CDR3 runs 16 residues. V shed 5 bases and J shed 0 bases, with 12 bases lying between them. Germline V CDR1 and CDR2: KGHDR, SFDVKD.